This T cell receptor beta chain is from a study of high-grade serous ovarian cancer treatment subgroups. Overall study context: Samples averaged approximately 13,000 reads and approximately 7,000 unique TCR beta rearrangements. General observations from the study: The analyses considered CDR3 and ignored CDR1 and CDR2. Bulk tumor TCR sequencing gave no spatial information. Repertoire similarity ranged roughly 0.1 to 0.79 between tumors of one patient.

This CDR3 has 18 residues. V shed 5 bases, J shed 2 bases, and the junction held 14 bases outside the gene matches. Germline CDR1 and CDR2: SEHNR and FQNEAQ (reference sequence). Tumor samples were taken before definitive surgery or chemotherapy. In the case of this clone: What it binds is not known.

The method was immunoSEQ multiplex PCR; TCRdb's version includes in-frame clones alone and lacks a portion of them. The sample records about 5,700 clones, 60% to 85% being singletons. The rearrangement joins TRBV7-9 to TRBJ2-3; 9 nucleotides line up with TRBD1. The origin of this receptor is a human donor with high-grade serous ovarian cancer. Sequenced input: tumor tissue. The CDR3 reads CASSPGQGALRFTDTQYF. The CDR3 DNA reads as TGTGCCAGCAGCCCGGGACAGGGCGCCCTGAGATTCACAGATACGCAGTATTTT.